This entry features one T cell receptor beta chain sequence. What it recognizes is unknown. One end of the junction fails to match germline, which may point to a read error. The TCR beta libraries were generated through quantitative 5'-RACE incorporating molecular barcodes. One entry per CDR3 protein, called by TCRdb with MiXCR from the 5' RACE reads. The sample has tens of thousands of distinct CDR3 sequences, approximately 5.9% seen once. These data belong to a study of CD8 T cells in ankylosing spondylitis. Study outcomes and limitations: Ankylosing spondylitis blood seemed to carry a telltale TCR beta motif made of several highly homologous variants.

This CDR3 has 15 amino acids. CDR1 and CDR2 from the germline V gene are SGHDT and YYEEEE. This TCR was sampled from a male donor with ankylosing spondylitis or in good health (not recorded which). The sequencing input was blood, either unsorted or a sorted T cell fraction (not recorded which). The chain uses TRBV5-6 and TRBJ1-2, with D possibly TRBD1 on 5 matching bases. CDR3 in DNA: TGTGCCACCAGCTTGGGTCGGGGCTATAGCTATGGCTACACCTTC. It is translated as CATSLGRGYSYGYTF.